This record concerns one TCR beta chain sequence. This record belongs to a study of T cell changes during pregnancy in multiple sclerosis. V gave up 1 base and J gave up 0 bases, with 13 bases separating them. CDR3 length: 17 amino acids. Per the germline V gene, CDR1 is SGHNT and CDR2 is YENEEA. Assay used: immunoSEQ multiplex PCR; TCRdb lists only in-frame clones, some missing. The table has around 35,000 clones, approximately 92% seen once; the top ten hold 0.43%. The sequence came from a female donor in good health, enrolled as a control in a pregnancy study. This specimen was CD4+ T cells from peripheral blood mononuclear cells, taken in the third trimester of pregnancy. V gene TRBV11-3 combines with J gene TRBJ2-1; a possible D gene is TRBD2 (6 bases). The CDR3: CASSLVGAGSSYNEQFF. CDR3 sequence (DNA): TGTGCCAGCAGCTTAGTAGGGGCGGGGAGCTCCTACAATGAGCAGTTCTTC.